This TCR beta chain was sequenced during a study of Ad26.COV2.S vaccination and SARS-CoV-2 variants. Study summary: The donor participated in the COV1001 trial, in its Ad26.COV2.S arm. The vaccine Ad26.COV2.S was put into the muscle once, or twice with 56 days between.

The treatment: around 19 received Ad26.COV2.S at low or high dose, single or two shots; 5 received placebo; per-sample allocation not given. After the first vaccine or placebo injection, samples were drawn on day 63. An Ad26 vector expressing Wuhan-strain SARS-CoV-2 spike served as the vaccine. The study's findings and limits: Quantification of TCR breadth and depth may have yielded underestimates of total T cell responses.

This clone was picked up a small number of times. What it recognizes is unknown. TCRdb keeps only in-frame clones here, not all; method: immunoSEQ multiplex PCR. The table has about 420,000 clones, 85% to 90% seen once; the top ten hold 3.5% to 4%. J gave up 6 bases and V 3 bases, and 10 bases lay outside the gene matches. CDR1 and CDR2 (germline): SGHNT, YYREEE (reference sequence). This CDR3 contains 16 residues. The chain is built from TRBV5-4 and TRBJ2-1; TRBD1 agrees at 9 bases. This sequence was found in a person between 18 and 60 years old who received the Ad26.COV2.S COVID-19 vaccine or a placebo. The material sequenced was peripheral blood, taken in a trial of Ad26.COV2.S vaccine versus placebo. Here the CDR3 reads CASSYIGTGLGNEQFF. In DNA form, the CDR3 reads TGTGCCAGCAGCTATATAGGGACAGGGTTGGGCAATGAGCAGTTCTTC.